The entry that follows covers one T cell receptor beta chain sequence. Its antigen remains unidentified. Qualities for individual bases were not recorded, and no much larger clone is one base off. Per the publication, the treatment or condition label means: roughly 18 received Ad26.COV2.S at low or high dose, single or two shots; about 5 received placebo; per-sample allocation not given. For vaccine and placebo recipients, repertoires were sequenced using samples collected on day 63 after the first injection. Cohort 1b enrolled about 25 adults aged 18-55 years at a single site in Boston, USA, between 29 July and 7 August 2020. Ad26.COV2.S was a replication-incompetent adenovirus type 26 vector expressing a prefusion-stabilized SARS-CoV-2 spike protein from the original Wuhan strain. The germline V gene (reference sequence) yields LNHDA for CDR1 and SQIVND for CDR2. The CDR3 covers 14 residues, taking in both the cysteine and the phenylalanine. Only the CDR3 portion is preserved as DNA: 42 bases, with reading frame beginning at the first base.

The sample originates from a study of Ad26.COV2.S vaccination and SARS-CoV-2 variants (TCRdb year 2021). In terms of the full investigation: Vaccine-arm donors were drawn from COV1001, a multicentre, randomized, double-blind, placebo-controlled phase I-IIa trial of Ad26.COV2.S in healthy adults. Ad26.COV2.S was administered intramuscularly at a dose of 5x10^10 or 1x10^11 viral particles, either as one shot or as two shots given 56 days apart. A total of 32 samples were included in the TCR-sequenced set, comprising around 19 Ad26.COV2.S vaccine recipients, 5 placebo recipients and 8 SARS-CoV-2 convalescent individuals. Sequencing of the TCRbeta repertoire served to evaluate the specificity and breadth of SARS-CoV-2-reactive T cell receptors following Ad26.COV2.S vaccination. Trial participants were randomized into five groups of five, in which low-dose or high-dose Ad26.COV2.S was given once or twice, or placebo was given on both occasions. Throughout the experiments and outcome assessment, investigators stayed blinded to trial group allocation. Results the study describes overall, beyond this receptor: The study was not powered to compare responses between vaccine doses or regimens. Higher spike-specific TCR breadth was observed in Ad26.COV2.S recipients than in placebo recipients (P = 0.0014). Substantial breadth of spike-specific CD8+ and CD4+ T cell responses was reported after vaccination. Vaccine and placebo recipients had comparable non-spike TCR breadth, which fits with the vaccine containing only spike. According to the authors, total T cell responses may have been underestimated by the TCR breadth and depth analyses.

The immunoSEQ Assay was the method used to sequence TCRbeta CDR3 regions. After extraction, genomic DNA underwent amplification by bias-controlled multiplex PCR, followed by high-throughput sequencing. As for the authors' bioinformatics: Collapsing and filtering of sequences were performed to quantify the absolute abundance of each unique TCRbeta CDR3 region. Usable DNA was measured by amplifying reference genes present in all nucleated cells, and TCRbeta template counts were normalized to that usable DNA to estimate T cell fraction. Repertoire TCRs were annotated as SARS-CoV-2-specific when V gene, CDR3 amino acid sequence and J gene were exactly matched to a known reactive TCR set. The reference SARS-CoV-2 TCR set was derived from MIRA and filtered for enrichment in COVID-19-positive ImmuneCODE repertoires, a step that removed public or cross-reactive TCRs. Using the MIRA antigens, annotated TCRs were further analysed by specific ORF or by position within an ORF. Breadth was defined as the number of annotated unique rearrangements divided by the total number of unique productive rearrangements, and depth was defined as the summed frequency of the annotated unique rearrangements. Two-sided Wilcoxon rank-sum tests were used to compare TCR breadth between groups. TCRdb took this table from immuneACCESS and kept in-frame rearrangements with V and J called. Such tables lack part of the clones; where checked against another copy, unresolved V genes explain under half of the gap, and the rest is unexplained. V and J calls and clone size follow that table, whereas D and trimming were derived from the DNA. The sample table holds roughly 390,000 clones, of which about 85% were seen once. The ten largest clones take up under 3.5% of the sample.

The chain is made from TRBV19 and TRBJ2-7; 8 central nucleotides agree with TRBD2. This clonotype was obtained from a person aged 18 to 59 who received the Ad26.COV2.S COVID-19 vaccine or a placebo. This sample comprised peripheral blood, obtained in a trial of Ad26.COV2.S vaccine versus placebo. CDR3 sequence: CSPGGGRSPYEQYF. In nucleotide form, the sequence is TGTTCCCCCGGGGGGGGGAGGAGTCCCTACGAGCAGTACTTC.